This T cell receptor beta chain was captured in a study of blood T cells in healthy people across ages. Through a sample-barcoded 5' primer and a J-beta primer mix, a second PCR was run for roughly 7 to 11 cycles. TCRdb used MiXCR to reprocess the 5' RACE reads, holding one entry per CDR3 protein. The table includes 1.5 million to 2 million distinct CDR3 sequences, around half detected once. In germline, CDR1 is DFQATT, CDR2 SNEGSKA (reference sequence). The CDR3 covers 13 residues. The ends were cut back, 3 bases at V and 5 bases at J, with 13 bases in the middle. The V gene is TRBV20-1, the J gene TRBJ2-5, with TRBD2 as a possible D gene (5 bases). The sample consisted of blood. The sequence came from a woman aged 40-49 years in good health. The CDR3 here is CSASDLAQETQYF. The CDR3 bases are TGCAGTGCTAGCGATCTAGCACAGGAGACCCAGTACTTC.